Given below is one TCR beta chain in context. The target antigen is unknown. Time point here: baseline, week 1 (first vaccination visit). Treatment specified: pre-vaccination baseline after standard-of-care therapy. This CDR3 contains 11 residues. Germline V lookup: CDR1 SEHNR, CDR2 FQNEAQ (reference sequence). Trimming took 5 bases from V and 10 from J; bases not matched to a gene: 4. The source of the sample is a study of a mutant IDH1 vaccine in newly diagnosed glioma. Overall study context: Of the patients given treatment, approximately 62% were male and about 40% were female, and a mean age of roughly 40 years was recorded. Former treatment meant radiotherapy, temozolomide, or both; the majority had gotten both. Whole-study findings and limits: Pseudoprogression seemed unlinked to shifts in top peripheral T cell clonotypes.

Profiling relied on immunoSEQ multiplex PCR, and the TCRdb table lists in-frame clones only, not all of them. The sample holds some 90,000 clones, around 79% seen once. This chain connects TRBV7-9 to TRBJ1-1, with TRBD1 identical over 7 bases. The starting material was PBMCs, obtained from a glioma patient treated with radiotherapy, temozolomide or both. This clonotype was sampled from a man between 35 and 55 years old with glioma. Some clones in this sample may be carry-over from other donors' samples. CDR3 DNA sequence: TGTGCCAGCAGCCGCCAGGGGGGAGCTTTCTTT. This encodes CASSRQGGAFF.